The rows below give T cell receptor beta chains drawn from one sample of a study of T cells after posttransplantation cyclophosphamide. Assay: immunoSEQ multiplex PCR; the TCRdb copy retains only in-frame clones and omits some. Found here are about 20,000 clones, more than 70% of them singletons; the top ten hold around 8%. The sequenced sample was PBMCs, obtained after an allogeneic stem cell transplant with a calcineurin inhibitor and methotrexate. The receptors here all came from a female patient aged 50 to 60 who received an allogeneic stem cell transplant from an unrelated donor, was CMV-positive, and had chronic GVHD only. Some T cells may have originated in the graft donor. Each CDR3 is given with its conserved first and last residue. D genes are given only for firm matches. Some rows mark clone size as missing; the rest say once, few, many or name a class of expanded clone.

TRBJ1-2 | TRBV10-3 | NA | once | CAISDLGLLYGYTF | TGTGCCATCAGTGACCTCGGACTCCTCTATGGCTACACCTTC
TRBJ2-1 | TRBV5-6 | TRBD2 | NA | CASSFASGRINEQFF | TGTGCCAGCAGCTTTGCTAGCGGGAGGATCAATGAGCAGTTCTTC
TRBJ2-2 | TRBV6-5 | NA | NA | CASSSPGRNTGELFF | TGTGCCAGCAGTTCCCCCGGTCGCAACACCGGGGAGCTGTTTTTT
TRBJ2-2 | TRBV7-9 | TRBD2 | NA | CASRPGLAGGTGELFF | TGTGCCAGCAGGCCCGGACTAGCGGGAGGTACCGGGGAGCTGTTTTTT
TRBJ2-7 | TRBV28 | NA | NA | CASSLGGYEQYF | TGTGCCAGCAGTTTAGGGGGGTACGAGCAGTACTTC
TRBJ2-5 | TRBV21-1 | NA | NA | CASSHTHLMHSPAGGRKTQYF | TGTGCCAGCAGCCATACCCACCTAATGCATTCTCCAGCGGGAGGTAGAAAGACCCAGTACTTC
TRBJ2-2 | TRBV27 | TRBD1 | NA | CASSYYGTGNTGELFF | TGTGCCAGCAGTTACTATGGGACAGGGAACACCGGGGAGCTGTTTTTT
TRBJ1-3 | TRBV7-9 | NA | few | CASSQLTAGPGNTIYF | TGTGCCAGCAGCCAACTGACAGCCGGGCCTGGAAACACCATATATTTT
TRBJ2-5 | TRBV2 | NA | few | CASSLVRSGETQYF | TGTGCCAGCAGCCTTGTGAGGTCCGGGGAGACCCAGTACTTC
TRBJ2-1 | TRBV4-2 | TRBD2 | NA | CASSQTSGMGNEQFF | TGTGCCAGCAGCCAAACTAGCGGGATGGGCAATGAGCAGTTCTTC
TRBJ2-2 | TRBV4-1 | NA | NA | CASSQGKLATGELFF | TGCGCCAGCAGCCAAGGGAAACTAGCCACCGGGGAGCTGTTTTTT
TRBJ2-5 | TRBV19 | NA | NA | CASTGFSETQYF | TGTGCCAGTACGGGGTTTTCAGAGACCCAGTACTTC
TRBJ1-2 | TRBV5-4 | NA | NA | CASSLMGGAPNGYTF | TGTGCCAGCAGCTTGATGGGAGGGGCCCCTAATGGCTACACCTTC
TRBJ2-7 | TRBV4-2 | TRBD2 | NA | CASTPAWRETYEQYF | TGTGCCAGCACCCCCGCCTGGCGGGAGACCTACGAGCAGTACTTC
TRBJ1-2 | TRBV7-3 | TRBD1 | NA | CASSPRPGQGGYTF | TGTGCCAGCAGCCCGCGGCCGGGACAGGGGGGCTACACCTTC
TRBJ2-7 | TRBV4-1 | TRBD2 | NA | CASSQEGREGPKYF | TGCGCCAGCAGCCAAGAGGGGCGGGAGGGCCCTAAGTACTTC
TRBJ1-2 | TRBV6-1 | NA | NA | CASSDPGQGGYTF | TGTGCCAGCAGTGACCCTGGACAAGGAGGCTACACCTTC
TRBJ1-4 | TRBV30 | NA | NA | CAWNGGRRVEKLFF | TGTGCCTGGAACGGGGGGCGCAGGGTGGAAAAACTGTTTTTT
TRBJ2-7 | TRBV4-1 | NA | once | CASSQRGGSYEQYF | TGCGCCAGCAGCCAGAGGGGGGGCAGCTACGAGCAGTACTTC
TRBJ2-7 | TRBV2 | TRBD1 | NA | CASRDRGESYEQYF | TGTGCCAGCAGGGACAGGGGGGAGTCCTACGAGCAGTACTTC
TRBJ2-1 | TRBV21-1 | NA | few | CASSRLAEQFF | TGTGCCAGCAGTCGACTAGCAGAGCAGTTCTTC
TRBJ1-2 | TRBV19 | NA | NA | CASSVGTPANYGYTF | TGTGCCAGTAGCGTCGGGACACCGGCTAACTATGGCTACACCTTC
TRBJ2-7 | TRBV10-3 | NA | NA | CAISAGIDEQYF | TGTGCCATCAGTGCGGGGATCGACGAGCAGTACTTC
TRBJ2-3 | TRBV7-6 | TRBD2 | NA | CASSNPGLAADTQYF | TGTGCCAGCAGCAACCCGGGACTAGCGGCAGATACGCAGTATTTT
TRBJ2-7 | TRBV10-3 | NA | NA | CAISGSGTYEQYF | TGTGCCATCAGTGGCAGCGGAACCTACGAGCAGTACTTC
TRBJ2-5 | TRBV29-1 | NA | NA | CSVEQGQETQYF | TGCAGCGTTGAACAGGGGCAAGAGACCCAGTACTTC
TRBJ2-1 | TRBV9 | NA | NA | CASSVRTDNEQFF | TGTGCCAGCAGCGTCCGGACTGACAATGAGCAGTTCTTC
TRBJ1-1 | TRBV5-1 | NA | NA | CASTGWTNTEAFF | TGCGCCAGTACAGGGTGGACGAACACTGAAGCTTTCTTT
TRBJ2-7 | TRBV7-2 | TRBD1 | NA | CASKTKTGGAYEQYF | TGTGCCAGCAAGACAAAGACAGGGGGTGCCTACGAGCAGTACTTC
TRBJ1-2 | TRBV4-1 | NA | NA | CASSQDDYGYTF | TGCGCCAGCAGCCAAGACGACTATGGCTACACCTTC
TRBJ2-6 | TRBV9 | NA | NA | CASSPRVGHSGANVLTF | TGTGCCAGCAGCCCTCGCGTTGGGCACTCTGGGGCCAACGTCCTGACTTTC
TRBJ2-7 | TRBV6-6 | NA | NA | CASSYQERGKHEQYF | TGTGCCAGCAGTTACCAAGAAAGGGGTAAGCACGAGCAGTACTTC
TRBJ2-1 | TRBV5-4 | TRBD2 | NA | CASSLDSGSYNEQFF | TGTGCCAGCAGCTTGGATAGCGGGAGCTACAATGAGCAGTTCTTC
TRBJ2-7 | TRBV11-3 | TRBD2 | NA | CATSAGPTYEQYF | TGTGCCACCTCAGCGGGGCCAACCTACGAGCAGTACTTC
TRBJ1-1 | TRBV5-1 | NA | NA | CASSPARKNTEAFF | TGCGCCAGCAGCCCGGCGCGGAAGAACACTGAAGCTTTCTTT
TRBJ2-1 | TRBV5-1 | TRBD2 | NA | CASSPINRAGGPSGEQFF | TGCGCCAGCAGCCCGATCAACCGAGCGGGAGGGCCCTCGGGGGAGCAGTTCTTC
TRBJ1-5 | TRBV28 | NA | NA | CASSSRWQPQHF | TGTGCCAGCAGTTCGCGGTGGCAGCCCCAGCATTTT
TRBJ1-3 | TRBV6-6 | NA | NA | CASSYPDISSGNTIYF | TGTGCCAGCAGTTACCCAGACATTTCCTCTGGAAACACCATATATTTT
TRBJ1-3 | TRBV13 | TRBD1 | NA | CASSLARTGRNTIYF | TGTGCCAGCAGCTTAGCACGGACAGGTAGAAACACCATATATTTT
TRBJ1-1 | TRBV5-1 | NA | NA | CASSLGLRVPEAFF | TGCGCCAGCAGCTTGGGTCTCAGGGTCCCTGAAGCTTTCTTT
TRBJ2-7 | TRBV13 | NA | NA | CASSSREAGYEQYF | TGTGCCAGCAGCTCCCGTGAAGCGGGCTACGAGCAGTACTTC
TRBJ2-1 | TRBV11-3 | NA | NA | CASSLGTLSSYNEQFF | TGTGCCAGCAGCTTAGGAACTCTGAGCTCCTACAATGAGCAGTTCTTC
TRBJ1-1 | TRBV30 | NA | NA | CAWRRNAGGTEAFF | TGTGCCTGGAGACGGAATGCCGGGGGGACTGAAGCTTTCTTT
TRBJ1-4 | TRBV19 | NA | few | CASRRIEGDNEKLFF | TGTGCCAGTAGACGAATAGAAGGGGATAATGAAAAACTGTTTTTT
TRBJ2-7 | TRBV6-5 | TRBD2 | NA | CASNKRVTSSGEQYF | TGTGCCAGCAATAAACGGGTGACTAGCTCAGGCGAGCAGTACTTC
TRBJ1-2 | TRBV28 | TRBD1 | NA | CASSVDRGYGYTF | TGTGCCAGCAGTGTGGACAGGGGCTATGGCTACACCTTC
TRBJ1-2 | TRBV9 | NA | NA | CASSVASRSNGYTF | TGTGCCAGCAGCGTAGCTAGTAGATCGAATGGCTACACCTTC
TRBJ2-2 | TRBV28 | TRBD2 | NA | CASSKPGLASYTGELFF | TGTGCCAGCAGTAAACCGGGACTAGCGTCCTACACCGGGGAGCTGTTTTTT
TRBJ1-1 | TRBV18 | NA | NA | CASSLGSGNTEAFF | TGTGCCAGCTCACTGGGGAGCGGGAACACTGAAGCTTTCTTT
TRBJ2-1 | TRBV4-1 | NA | NA | CASSQRSLDEQFF | TGCGCCAGCAGCCAACGGTCCCTTGATGAGCAGTTCTTC
TRBJ1-1 | TRBV28 | NA | NA | CASGRRAFF | TGTGCCAGCGGAAGGAGAGCTTTCTTT
TRBJ1-2 | TRBV5-4 | TRBD1 | NA | CASSGQAMGSYGYTF | TGTGCCAGCAGCGGACAGGCAATGGGATCCTATGGCTACACCTTC
TRBJ1-2 | TRBV4-1 | TRBD1 | NA | CASSQVSGQGAYGYTF | TGCGCCAGCAGCCAAGTTTCCGGACAGGGGGCCTATGGCTACACCTTC
TRBJ2-5 | TRBV13 | NA | NA | CASSLDRGETQYF | TGTGCCAGCAGCTTAGACCGGGGGGAGACCCAGTACTTC
TRBJ1-2 | TRBV2 | NA | NA | CASSDQAHYGYTF | TGTGCCAGCAGTGATCAGGCCCACTATGGCTACACCTTC
TRBJ1-1 | TRBV7-2 | NA | NA | CASSLVGGMNTEAFF | TGTGCCAGCAGCTTAGTCGGGGGGATGAACACTGAAGCTTTCTTT
TRBJ1-1 | TRBV28 | NA | NA | CASSSGTEAFF | TGTGCCAGCAGTTCGGGCACTGAAGCTTTCTTT
TRBJ1-2 | TRBV7-9 | TRBD1 | few | CAIDREGYGYTF | TGTGCCATCGACAGGGAAGGCTATGGCTACACCTTC
TRBJ2-2 | TRBV13 | TRBD2 | NA | CASSFGGSAGVTGELFF | TGTGCCAGCAGCTTTGGAGGTTCAGCGGGAGTCACCGGGGAGCTGTTTTTT